This T cell receptor (beta chain) was obtained from a study of Ad26.COV2.S vaccination and SARS-CoV-2 variants. V dropped 0 bases and J dropped 7; count of bases not matched to a gene: 1. Germline V lookup: CDR1 SGHRS, CDR2 YFSETQ. CDR3 length: 14 amino acids. With regard to this clone: Its antigen is not identified.

Study-level points and caveats: Measurements of TCR breadth and depth may have given underestimates of the total T cell responses.

Repertoires were generated with immunoSEQ multiplex PCR, while TCRdb's copy carries only in-frame clones and drops some. The sample holds more than 300,000 clones, more than 70% seen once. Treatment described: 19 received Ad26.COV2.S at low or high dose, single or two shots; several received placebo; per-sample allocation not given. After the first vaccine or placebo injection, samples were drawn on day 63. The receptor was isolated from a person aged 18-65 years who received the Ad26.COV2.S COVID-19 vaccine or a placebo. The sample in question was peripheral blood, obtained in a trial of Ad26.COV2.S vaccine versus placebo. The chain couples TRBV5-1 to TRBJ1-3; 10 positions agree with TRBD1. This chain's CDR3 is CASSLEGQGNTIYF. The CDR3 nucleotides are TGCGCCAGCAGCTTGGAGGGACAGGGGAACACCATATATTTT.